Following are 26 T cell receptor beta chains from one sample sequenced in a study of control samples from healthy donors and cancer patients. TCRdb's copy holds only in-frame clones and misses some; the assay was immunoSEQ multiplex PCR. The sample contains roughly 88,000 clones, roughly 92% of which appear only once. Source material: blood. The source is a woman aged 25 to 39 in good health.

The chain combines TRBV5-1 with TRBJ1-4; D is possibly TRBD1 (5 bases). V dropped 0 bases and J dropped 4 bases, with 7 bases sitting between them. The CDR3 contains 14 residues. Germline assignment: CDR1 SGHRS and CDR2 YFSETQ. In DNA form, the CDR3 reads TGCGCCAGCAGCTTGGGACAGTATAATGAAAAACTGTTTTTT. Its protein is CASSLGQYNEKLFF. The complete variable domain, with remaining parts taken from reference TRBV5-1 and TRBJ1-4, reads KAGVTQTPRYLIKTRGQQVTLSCSPISGHRSVSWYQQTPGQGLQFLFEYFSETQRNKGNFPGRFSGRQFSNSRSEMNVSTLELGDSALYLCASSLGQYNEKLFFGSGTQLSVL.

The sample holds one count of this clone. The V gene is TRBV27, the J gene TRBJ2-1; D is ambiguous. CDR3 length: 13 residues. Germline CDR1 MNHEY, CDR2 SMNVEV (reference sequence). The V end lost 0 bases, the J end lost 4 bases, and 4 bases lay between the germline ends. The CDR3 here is CASSLSRYNEQFF. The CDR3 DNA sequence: TGTGCCAGCAGTTTATCCAGATACAATGAGCAGTTCTTC.

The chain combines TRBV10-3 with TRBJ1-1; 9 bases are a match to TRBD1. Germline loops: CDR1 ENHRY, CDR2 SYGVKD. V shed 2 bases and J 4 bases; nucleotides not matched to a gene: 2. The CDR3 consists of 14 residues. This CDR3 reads CAISETGGRTEAFF. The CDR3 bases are TGTGCCATCAGTGAGACAGGGGGCCGCACTGAAGCTTTCTTT.

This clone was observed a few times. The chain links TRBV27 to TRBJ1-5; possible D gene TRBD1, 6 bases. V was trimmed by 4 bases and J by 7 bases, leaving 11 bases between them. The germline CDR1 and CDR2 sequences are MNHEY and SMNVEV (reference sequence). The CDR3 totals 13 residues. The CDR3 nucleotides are TGTGCCAGCAGTTGGGGGGCAGGGCAGCCCCAGCATTTT. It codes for CASSWGAGQPQHF.

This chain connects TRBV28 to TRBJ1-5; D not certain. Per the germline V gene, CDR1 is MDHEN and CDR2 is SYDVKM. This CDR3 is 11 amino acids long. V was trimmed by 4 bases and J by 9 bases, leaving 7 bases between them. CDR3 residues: CASSWDRPQHF. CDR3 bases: TGTGCCAGCAGTTGGGATCGGCCCCAGCATTTT. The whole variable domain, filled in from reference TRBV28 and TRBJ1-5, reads DVKVTQSSRYLVKRTGEKVFLECVQDMDHENMFWYRQDPGLGLRLIYFSYDVKMKEKGDIPEGYSVSREKKERFSLILESASTNQTSMYLCASSWDRPQHFGDGTRLSIL.

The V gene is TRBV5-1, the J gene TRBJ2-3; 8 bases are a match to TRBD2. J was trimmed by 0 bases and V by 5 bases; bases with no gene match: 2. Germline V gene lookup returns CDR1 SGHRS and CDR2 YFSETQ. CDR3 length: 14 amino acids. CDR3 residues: CASRSGSSTDTQYF. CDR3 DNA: TGCGCCAGCAGGAGCGGGAGCAGCACAGATACGCAGTATTTT.

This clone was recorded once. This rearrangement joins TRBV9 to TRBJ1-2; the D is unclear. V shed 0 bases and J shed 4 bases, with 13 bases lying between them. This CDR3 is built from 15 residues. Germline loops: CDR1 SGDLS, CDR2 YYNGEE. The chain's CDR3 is CASSVEMALGYGYTF. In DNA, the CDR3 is TGTGCCAGCAGCGTAGAGATGGCGCTGGGCTATGGCTACACCTTC.

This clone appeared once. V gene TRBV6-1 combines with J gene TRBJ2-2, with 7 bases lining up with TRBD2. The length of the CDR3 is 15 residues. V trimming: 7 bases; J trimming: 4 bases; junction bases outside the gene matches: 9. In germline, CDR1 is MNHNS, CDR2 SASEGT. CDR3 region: CASTSRLAGTGELFF. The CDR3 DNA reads TGTGCCAGCACTTCCCGACTAGCAGGCACCGGGGAGCTGTTTTTT.

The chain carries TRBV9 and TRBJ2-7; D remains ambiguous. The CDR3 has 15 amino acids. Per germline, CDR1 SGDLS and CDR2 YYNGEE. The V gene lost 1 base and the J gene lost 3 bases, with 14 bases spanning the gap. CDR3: CASSVSLSFGYEQYF. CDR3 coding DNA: TGTGCCAGCAGCGTAAGTCTGAGCTTCGGCTACGAGCAGTACTTC. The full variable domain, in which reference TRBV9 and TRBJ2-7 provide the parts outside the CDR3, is DSGVTQTPKHLITATGQRVTLRCSPRSGDLSVYWYQQSLDQGLQFLIQYYNGEERAKGNILERFSAQQFPDLHSELNLSSLELGDSALYFCASSVSLSFGYEQYFGPGTRLTVT.

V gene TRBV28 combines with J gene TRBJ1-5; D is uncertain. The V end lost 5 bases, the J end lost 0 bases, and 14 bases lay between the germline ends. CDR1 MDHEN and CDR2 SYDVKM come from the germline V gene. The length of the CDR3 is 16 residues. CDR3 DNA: TGTGCCAGCAGTATTTCGGGCTTTCATAGCAATCAGCCCCAGCATTTT. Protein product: CASSISGFHSNQPQHF. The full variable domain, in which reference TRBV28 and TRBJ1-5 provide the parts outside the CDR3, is DVKVTQSSRYLVKRTGEKVFLECVQDMDHENMFWYRQDPGLGLRLIYFSYDVKMKEKGDIPEGYSVSREKKERFSLILESASTNQTSMYLCASSISGFHSNQPQHFGDGTRLSIL.

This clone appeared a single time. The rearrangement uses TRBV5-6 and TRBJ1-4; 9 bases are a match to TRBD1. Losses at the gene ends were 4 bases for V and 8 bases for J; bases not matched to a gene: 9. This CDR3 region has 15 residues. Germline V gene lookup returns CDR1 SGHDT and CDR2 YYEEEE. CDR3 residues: CASSATGGTGEKLFF. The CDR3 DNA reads TGTGCCAGCAGCGCGACAGGGGGAACAGGAGAAAAACTGTTTTTT.

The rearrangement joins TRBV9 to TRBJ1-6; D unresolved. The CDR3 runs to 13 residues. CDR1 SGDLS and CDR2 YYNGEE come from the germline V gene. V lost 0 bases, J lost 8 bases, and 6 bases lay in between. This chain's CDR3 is CASSVAVDSPLHF. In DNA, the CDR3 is TGTGCCAGCAGCGTAGCGGTGGATTCACCCCTCCACTTT.

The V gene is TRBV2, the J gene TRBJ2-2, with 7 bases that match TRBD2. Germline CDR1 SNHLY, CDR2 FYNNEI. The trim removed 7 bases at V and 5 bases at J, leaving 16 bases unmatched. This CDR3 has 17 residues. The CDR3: CASTGPLGGAHTGELFF. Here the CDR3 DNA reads TGTGCCAGCACTGGCCCCTTGGGAGGGGCGCATACCGGGGAGCTGTTTTTT.

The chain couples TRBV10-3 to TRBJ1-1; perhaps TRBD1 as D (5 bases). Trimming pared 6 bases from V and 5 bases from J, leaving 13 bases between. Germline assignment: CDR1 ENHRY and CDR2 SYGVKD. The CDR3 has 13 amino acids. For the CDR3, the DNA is TGTGCCATCAGCCTCCCGGGGGAGACTGAAGCTTTCTTT. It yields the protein CAISLPGETEAFF.

CDR3 coding DNA: TGTGCCAGCAGTGACTCCCAGTACAGAACCTACGAGCAGTACTTC. Its protein is CASSDSQYRTYEQYF. This sequence joins TRBV25-1 and TRBJ2-7, with unresolved D. The germline V gene encodes CDR1 MGHDK and CDR2 SYGVNS. V lost 3 bases and J lost 2, with 14 bases in between. CDR3 length equals 15 residues.

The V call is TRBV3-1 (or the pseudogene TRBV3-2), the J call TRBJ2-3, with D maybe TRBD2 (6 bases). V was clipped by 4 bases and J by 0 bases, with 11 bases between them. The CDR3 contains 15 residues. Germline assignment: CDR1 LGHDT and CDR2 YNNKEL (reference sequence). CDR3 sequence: CASSPTGTSTDTQYF. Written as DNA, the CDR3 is TGTGCCAGCAGCCCCACCGGGACTAGCACAGATACGCAGTATTTT.

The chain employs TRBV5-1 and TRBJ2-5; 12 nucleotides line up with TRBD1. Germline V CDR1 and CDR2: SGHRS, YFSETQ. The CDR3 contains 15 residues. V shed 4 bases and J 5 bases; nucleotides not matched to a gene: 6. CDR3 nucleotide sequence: TGCGCCAGCAGCAGGGGACAGGGGGCAGGGGAGACCCAGTACTTC. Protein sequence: CASSRGQGAGETQYF. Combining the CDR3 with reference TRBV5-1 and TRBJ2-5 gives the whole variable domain KAGVTQTPRYLIKTRGQQVTLSCSPISGHRSVSWYQQTPGQGLQFLFEYFSETQRNKGNFPGRFSGRQFSNSRSEMNVSTLELGDSALYLCASSRGQGAGETQYFGPGTRLLVL.

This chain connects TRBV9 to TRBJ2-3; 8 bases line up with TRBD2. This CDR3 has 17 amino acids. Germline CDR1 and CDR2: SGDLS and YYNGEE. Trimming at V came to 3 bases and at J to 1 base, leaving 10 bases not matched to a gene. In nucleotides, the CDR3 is TGTGCCAGCAGCGCCCAGACCAGCGGGGGAGGCACAGATACGCAGTATTTT. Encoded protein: CASSAQTSGGGTDTQYF.

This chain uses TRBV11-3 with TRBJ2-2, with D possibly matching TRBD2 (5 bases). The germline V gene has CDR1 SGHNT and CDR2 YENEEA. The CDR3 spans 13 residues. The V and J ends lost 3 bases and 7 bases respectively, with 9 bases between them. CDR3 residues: CASSFGENGELFF. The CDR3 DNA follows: TGTGCCAGCAGCTTTGGGGAGAACGGGGAGCTGTTTTTT.

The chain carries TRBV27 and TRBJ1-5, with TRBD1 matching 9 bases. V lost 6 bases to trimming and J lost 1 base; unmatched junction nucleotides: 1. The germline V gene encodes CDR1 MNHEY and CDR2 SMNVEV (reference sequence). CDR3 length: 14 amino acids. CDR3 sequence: CASRGQGSNQPQHF. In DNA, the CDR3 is TGTGCCAGCAGGGGACAGGGAAGCAATCAGCCCCAGCATTTT.

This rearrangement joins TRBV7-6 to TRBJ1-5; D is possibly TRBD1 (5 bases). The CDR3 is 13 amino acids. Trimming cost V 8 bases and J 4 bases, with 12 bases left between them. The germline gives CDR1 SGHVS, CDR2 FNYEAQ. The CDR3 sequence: CASGLGGNQPQHF. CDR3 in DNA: TGTGCCAGCGGTTTGGGGGGGAATCAGCCCCAGCATTTT.

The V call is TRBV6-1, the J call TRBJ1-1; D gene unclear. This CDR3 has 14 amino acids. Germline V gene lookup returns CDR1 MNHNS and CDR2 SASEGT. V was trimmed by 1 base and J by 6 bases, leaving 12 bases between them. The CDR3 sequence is CASSEVGSAAEAFF. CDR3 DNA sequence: TGTGCCAGCAGTGAAGTGGGAAGTGCCGCTGAAGCTTTCTTT.

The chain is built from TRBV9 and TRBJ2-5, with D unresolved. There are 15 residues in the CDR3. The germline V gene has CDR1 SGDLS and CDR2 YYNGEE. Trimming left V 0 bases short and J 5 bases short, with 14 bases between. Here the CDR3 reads CASSVGTVGGETQYF. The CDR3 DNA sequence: TGTGCCAGCAGCGTAGGGACCGTGGGTGGGGAGACCCAGTACTTC.

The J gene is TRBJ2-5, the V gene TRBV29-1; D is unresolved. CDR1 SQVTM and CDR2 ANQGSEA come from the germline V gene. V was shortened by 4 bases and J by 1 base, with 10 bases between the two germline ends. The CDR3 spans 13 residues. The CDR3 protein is CSVVPRLQETQYF. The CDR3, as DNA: TGCAGCGTTGTTCCTCGGCTCCAAGAGACCCAGTACTTC.

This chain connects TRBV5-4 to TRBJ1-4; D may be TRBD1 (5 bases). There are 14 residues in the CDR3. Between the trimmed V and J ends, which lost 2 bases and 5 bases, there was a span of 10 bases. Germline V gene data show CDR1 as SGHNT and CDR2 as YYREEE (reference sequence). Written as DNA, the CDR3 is TGTGCCAGCAGCTTTGGGGGGGAGAATGAAAAACTGTTTTTT. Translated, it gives CASSFGGENEKLFF.

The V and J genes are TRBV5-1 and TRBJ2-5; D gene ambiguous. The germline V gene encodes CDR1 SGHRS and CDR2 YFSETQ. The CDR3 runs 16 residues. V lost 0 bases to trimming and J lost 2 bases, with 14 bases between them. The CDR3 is CASSLVGSLGQETQYF. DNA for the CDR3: TGCGCCAGCAGCTTGGTCGGTAGTTTGGGACAAGAGACCCAGTACTTC.